This T cell receptor beta chain was documented in a study of CD8+ T cells in alopecia areata. As the sequencing template, cDNA was produced by extracting RNA and reverse transcribing it. Sequencing was performed with immunoSEQ multiplex PCR; in TCRdb, only in-frame clones are kept and a portion is missing. The table shows roughly 150,000 clones, with around 50% occurring only once. Germline lookup yields CDR1 LNHDA and CDR2 SQIVND (reference sequence). Deletions cut 10 bases from V and 2 bases from J, with 11 bases between. The CDR3 is made up of 12 amino acids. The genes are TRBV19 and TRBJ1-2; D is unresolved. This receptor was taken from a human donor with alopecia areata. The sample consisted of CD4+ T cells sorted from blood, taken at week 0. The CDR3 DNA sequence: TGTGCCACCGCCCGAGGGAACTATGGCTACACCTTC. The encoded protein is CATARGNYGYTF.